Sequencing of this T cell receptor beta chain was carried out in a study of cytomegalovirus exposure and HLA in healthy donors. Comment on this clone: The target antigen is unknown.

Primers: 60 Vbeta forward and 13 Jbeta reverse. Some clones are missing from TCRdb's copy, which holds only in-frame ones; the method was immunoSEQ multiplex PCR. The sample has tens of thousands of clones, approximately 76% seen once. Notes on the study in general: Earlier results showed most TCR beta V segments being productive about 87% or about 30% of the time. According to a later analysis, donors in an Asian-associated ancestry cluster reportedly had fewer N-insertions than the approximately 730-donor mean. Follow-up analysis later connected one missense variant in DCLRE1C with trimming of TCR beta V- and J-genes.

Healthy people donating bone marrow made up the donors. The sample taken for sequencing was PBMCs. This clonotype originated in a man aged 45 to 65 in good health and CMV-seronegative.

CDR3 coding DNA: TGTGCCAGCATCCGAATTCACAGGAGCCAAGAGACCCAGTACTTC. This encodes CASIRIHRSQETQYF. The chain combines TRBV6-6 with TRBJ2-5, with D perhaps matching TRBD1 (5 bases). Germline-derived CDR1 and CDR2 are MNHNY and SVGAGI (reference sequence). This CDR3 is built from 15 residues. V dropped 7 bases and J dropped 1 base, with 16 bases sitting between them.